Shown below are 25 T cell receptor beta chains from a single sample sequenced in a study of CD8 T cells in ankylosing spondylitis. TCRdb re-derived calls from the 5' RACE reads in MiXCR, one entry per CDR3 protein. Of about 400,000 distinct CDR3 sequences in the sample, 20% to 25% were seen once. Sequenced input: blood, either unsorted or a sorted T cell fraction (not recorded which). These receptors were obtained from a male donor with ankylosing spondylitis or in good health (not recorded which).

This clonotype was seen a few times. V and J are TRBV10-2 and TRBJ2-2; tentative D call: TRBD2 (6 bases). V lost 3 bases to trimming and J lost 3 bases, with 11 bases between them. Per germline, CDR1 WSHSY and CDR2 SAAADI. The CDR3 is 15 amino acids. CDR3 bases: TGCGCCAGCAGTGATCCGTGGGGGGACACCGGGGAGCTGTTTTTT. Translation: CASSDPWGDTGELFF.

The chain uses TRBV12-3 or TRBV12-4 and TRBJ2-7, with TRBD1 identical over 11 bases. The CDR3 is 15 amino acids. The V segment lost 6 bases and the J segment 6 bases; nucleotides outside the gene matches: 10. The chain's CDR3 is CASSSTSGTGGEQYF. The CDR3 bases are TGTGCCAGCAGCTCGACATCCGGGACAGGGGGCGAGCAGTACTTC.

This clonotype showed up just a few times. The gene calls are TRBV12-3 or TRBV12-4 and TRBJ1-2, with 10 bases matching TRBD1. The CDR3 has 16 residues. J gave up 5 bases and V 5 bases, and 11 bases lay outside the gene matches. CDR3 nucleotide sequence: TGTGCCAGCAGTACGGGGACAGGGGAAGTTTTTTATGGCTACACCTTC. Protein: CASSTGTGEVFYGYTF.

There are a few counts of this clonotype. The gene calls are TRBV24-1 and TRBJ2-2; D unclear. Trimming cost V 4 bases and J 4 bases, with 3 bases left between them. CDR1 and CDR2 from the germline V gene are KGHDR and SFDVKD. The CDR3 is 12 amino acids. The CDR3 reads CATSDPTGELFF. The CDR3 DNA reads TGTGCCACCAGTGACCCCACCGGGGAGCTGTTTTTT.

A few counts support this clonotype. The chain uses TRBV6-1 and TRBJ2-7; D possibly corresponds to TRBD2 (7 bases). The CDR3 contains 14 residues. CDR1 is MNHNS, CDR2 SASEGT, per germline. V gave up 7 bases and J gave up 6 bases, with 19 bases separating them. The CDR3 spells CASKRGGTLSEQYF. In DNA form, the CDR3 reads TGTGCCAGCAAAAGGGGGGGCACCCTGAGCGAGCAGTACTTC.

The rearrangement links TRBV5-1 to TRBJ2-2; 13 bases line up with TRBD2. J was trimmed by 4 bases and V by 4 bases; bases with no gene match: 4. The germline CDR1 and CDR2 sequences are SGHRS and YFSETQ. The CDR3 totals 16 residues. The CDR3: CASSRWTSGGTGELFF. The CDR3 DNA follows: TGCGCCAGCAGCAGATGGACTAGCGGGGGCACCGGGGAGCTGTTTTTT.

This clonotype was observed a handful of times. The chain uses TRBV10-1 and TRBJ2-1, with 7 bases identical to TRBD1. CDR3 size: 14 residues. Losses at the gene ends were 3 bases for V and 8 bases for J; bases not matched to a gene: 7. Germline loops: CDR1 WNHNN, CDR2 SYGVQD (reference sequence). This chain's CDR3 is CASSDTGVVDEQFF. In DNA, the CDR3 is TGCGCCAGCAGTGATACAGGGGTGGTCGATGAGCAGTTCTTC.

The CDR3 DNA reads TGCAGTGCCCTGGGCCAGGGTAGTTCCGGGGAGCTGTTTTTT. It yields the protein CSALGQGSSGELFF. The chain combines TRBV20-1 with TRBJ2-2; D is perhaps TRBD1 (5 bases). V gave up 6 bases and J gave up 6 bases, with 17 bases separating them. This CDR3 has 14 amino acids. Germline CDR1 and CDR2: DFQATT and SNEGSKA (reference sequence).

This clonotype was counted many times. The V and J genes are TRBV5-6 and TRBJ2-3; maybe TRBD1 (5 bases). The germline CDR1 and CDR2 sequences are SGHDT and YYEEEE. This CDR3 contains 16 residues. Trimming pared 0 bases from V and 0 bases from J, leaving 11 bases between. This CDR3 is CASSLDPRTSTDTQYF. DNA of the CDR3: TGTGCCAGCAGCTTGGATCCCAGGACAAGCACAGATACGCAGTATTTT.

This clonotype was recorded a few times. The V gene is TRBV24-1, the J gene TRBJ1-3; 7 bases are a match to TRBD1. The CDR3 extends over 13 amino acids. Germline lookup yields CDR1 KGHDR and CDR2 SFDVKD. Losses at the gene ends were 8 bases for V and 3 bases for J; bases not matched to a gene: 3. CDR3 in amino acids: CATTDRDGNTIYF. The DNA of the CDR3 is TGTGCCACCACCGACAGGGATGGAAACACCATATATTTT.

The chain couples TRBV12-3 or TRBV12-4 to TRBJ2-1; D possibly corresponds to TRBD2 (5 bases). This CDR3 spans 14 amino acids. Trimming stripped 5 bases from V and 3 bases from J, with 11 bases between. In DNA, the CDR3 is TGTGCCAGCAGTCAGCCGGGATACTACAATGAGCAGTTCTTC. Its protein is CASSQPGYYNEQFF.

This chain connects TRBV10-1 to TRBJ2-7; weak D call: TRBD1 (6 bases). V was shortened by 0 bases and J by 5 bases, with 11 bases between the two germline ends. Germline-derived CDR1 and CDR2 are WNHNN and SYGVQD (reference sequence). The CDR3 is made up of 14 amino acids. The CDR3 DNA is TGCGCCAGCAGTGAGTCTAACAGGGCAGACGAGCAGTACTTC. It encodes CASSESNRADEQYF.

This clonotype showed up just a few times. Here the CDR3 reads CASSLGTSNNEQFF. CDR3 in DNA: TGTGCCAGCAGTTTGGGGACATCCAACAATGAGCAGTTCTTC. The chain carries TRBV12-3 or TRBV12-4 and TRBJ2-1; D possibly corresponds to TRBD1 (6 bases). CDR3 length equals 14 residues. V was cut by 3 bases and J by 5 bases, with 11 bases left in between.

This chain joins TRBV6-5 and TRBJ1-1, with D possibly TRBD1 on 5 matching bases. Trimming cost V 2 bases and J 0 bases, with 7 bases left between them. The V gene's germline CDR1 is MNHEY and CDR2 SVGAGI. The CDR3 has 14 amino acids. The CDR3 reads CASSYLTVNTEAFF. The CDR3 DNA follows: TGTGCCAGCAGTTACCTGACAGTGAACACTGAAGCTTTCTTT.

This clonotype has a handful of counts. V is TRBV5-5 and J is TRBJ2-7, with TRBD1 identical over 7 bases. Germline-derived CDR1 and CDR2 are SGHKS and YYEKEE (reference sequence). The CDR3 has 12 residues. V shed 3 bases, J shed 3 bases, and the junction held 0 bases outside the gene matches. DNA for the CDR3: TGTGCCAGCAGCTGGGACAGCTACGAGCAGTACTTC. It codes for CASSWDSYEQYF.

The chain combines TRBV27 with TRBJ1-1; unclear D gene. The CDR3 runs 14 residues. Deletions cut 4 bases from V and 3 bases from J, with 12 bases between. In germline, CDR1 is MNHEY, CDR2 SMNVEV (reference sequence). CDR3 DNA: TGTGCCAGCAGTTCCCACTGGGCGGACACTGAAGCTTTCTTT. Translating gives CASSSHWADTEAFF.

This chain uses TRBV30 with TRBJ2-3, with D tentatively TRBD2 (6 bases). V gave up 0 bases and J gave up 0 bases, with 10 bases separating them. Germline V gives CDR1 GTSNPN, CDR2 SVGIG (reference sequence). The CDR3 is 15 amino acids. The CDR3 reads CAWSVGGTSTDTQYF. The CDR3 nucleotides read TGTGCCTGGAGTGTAGGCGGGACTAGCACAGATACGCAGTATTTT.

This clonotype has just a few counts. Written as DNA, the CDR3 is TGTGGGACGACGGGGGGGCTCGGGGAGACCCAGTACTTC. It is translated as CGTTGGLGETQYF. The rearrangement uses TRBV11-2 and TRBJ2-5; TRBD2 aligns across 8 bases. Looked up from germline, CDR1 is SGHAT and CDR2 is FQNNGV. The CDR3 has 13 residues.

V gene TRBV5-1 combines with J gene TRBJ2-1; the match to TRBD2 covers 7 bases. The CDR3 spans 13 residues. Trimming cost V 5 bases and J 8 bases; bases outside gene matches: 7. Looked up from germline, CDR1 is SGHRS and CDR2 is YFSETQ. The CDR3 is CASRGLELDEQFF. The CDR3 region has the DNA TGCGCCAGCAGAGGACTAGAGTTGGATGAGCAGTTCTTC. Complete variable domain (other parts from reference TRBV5-1 and TRBJ2-1): KAGVTQTPRYLIKTRGQQVTLSCSPISGHRSVSWYQQTPGQGLQFLFEYFSETQRNKGNFPGRFSGRQFSNSRSEMNVSTLELGDSALYLCASRGLELDEQFFGPGTRLTVL.

This chain links TRBV7-8 with TRBJ2-1, with a possible D match to TRBD2 (7 bases). This CDR3 comprises 17 residues. Between the trimmed V and J ends, which lost 5 bases and 3 bases, there was a span of 20 bases. CDR1 is SGHVS and CDR2 is FQNEAQ in the germline V gene. The CDR3 sequence is CASSLPRGAANYNEQFF. CDR3 sequence (DNA): TGTGCCAGCAGCCTACCACGGGGGGCCGCAAACTACAATGAGCAGTTCTTC.

Only a few counts were recorded for this clonotype. The chain has TRBV2 and TRBJ1-1; no firm D call. This CDR3 is 12 amino acids long. V shed 6 bases and J shed 7 bases, with 12 bases lying between them. Germline lookup yields CDR1 SNHLY and CDR2 FYNNEI. The CDR3, as DNA: TGTGCCAGCAGCACCAGTACATTTGAAGCTTTCTTT. The encoded protein is CASSTSTFEAFF.

This clonotype appeared many times. This chain connects TRBV7-9 to TRBJ2-1; 8 bases match TRBD1. This CDR3 spans 16 amino acids. Unmatched junction bases numbered 18, after V lost 4 bases and J lost 13 bases. CDR1 and CDR2 from the germline V gene are SEHNR and FQNEAQ (reference sequence). The CDR3 is CASSSSSGQELGSQFF. CDR3 DNA sequence: TGTGCCAGCAGCTCCTCATCGGGACAGGAGTTGGGGAGTCAGTTCTTC.

This clonotype was found a few times. The chain joins TRBV27 to TRBJ1-4, with D tentatively TRBD1 (6 bases). The CDR3 covers 14 residues. Trimming left V 3 bases short and J 7 bases short, with 12 bases between. CDR1 is MNHEY, CDR2 SMNVEV, per germline (reference sequence). CDR3: CASSFAGDIEKLFF. The CDR3 bases are TGTGCCAGCAGTTTCGCAGGGGATATTGAAAAACTGTTTTTT.

The chain links TRBV6-1 to TRBJ2-2, with TRBD2 as a possible D gene (6 bases). Trimming stripped 6 bases from V and 0 bases from J, with 17 bases between. The CDR3 spans 17 residues. The germline V gene encodes CDR1 MNHNS and CDR2 SASEGT. CDR3 DNA sequence: TGTGCCAGCAGCCTGCTCGGGGGTTCCGCGAACACCGGGGAGCTGTTTTTT. Residues: CASSLLGGSANTGELFF.

V is TRBV7-6 and J is TRBJ2-5, with 8 bases matching TRBD2. The CDR3 length is 16 residues. Unmatched junction bases numbered 10, after V lost 2 bases and J lost 5 bases. The V gene's germline CDR1 is SGHVS and CDR2 FNYEAQ. DNA of the CDR3: TGTGCCAGCAGCTTAAATTACTACCCGGGGGGGGAGACCCAGTACTTC. This gives the protein CASSLNYYPGGETQYF.